The T cell receptor beta chain described here comes from a study of T cell repertoires in cytomegalovirus infection. TCRdb reanalysed the reads using MiXCR and keeps one entry per CDR3 protein. The sample includes about 74,000 distinct CDR3 sequences, around 27% of them seen just once. This clonotype turned up a few times. The antigen remains undetermined. The CDR3 loop spans 15 amino acids. V dropped 6 bases and J dropped 8; count of bases not matched to a gene: 7. The origin of this receptor is a human donor in good health (CMV status not recorded). Some clones in this sample may be carry-over from other donors' samples. Specimen: CD8+ T cells from cultured PBMCs, collected from culture after CMV antigen stimulation. The gene calls are TRBV12-3 or TRBV12-4 and TRBJ2-1; 13 nucleotides line up with TRBD2. For the CDR3, the DNA is TGTGCCAGCAGCCGCACTAGCGGGGGGGCCTATGAGCAGTTCTTC. This sequence encodes CASSRTSGGAYEQFF.